Following are 2 T cell receptor beta chains from one sample sequenced in a study of blood T cell repertoires in COVID-19. The protocol was immunoSEQ multiplex PCR, while the TCRdb copy is restricted to in-frame clones and leaves out a portion. The table has about 230,000 clones, over 75% seen once. Sequencing used PBMCs or T cells enriched from blood (not recorded which). These receptor sequences come from a woman younger than 45 who had been exposed to COVID-19.

This chain uses TRBV4-1 with TRBJ1-5; D might be TRBD1 (5 bases). CDR1 is MGHRA and CDR2 is YSYEKL in the germline V gene. Trimming removed 3 bases at V and 6 bases at J, with 9 bases between. The CDR3 runs to 13 residues. The CDR3: CASSHPGSQPQHF. The CDR3 region has the DNA TGCGCCAGCAGCCATCCAGGGTCTCAGCCCCAGCATTTT.

The chain joins TRBV5-1 to TRBJ1-1; D is unresolved. The CDR3 covers 12 residues. From germline, CDR1 is SGHRS and CDR2 YFSETQ. The V end lost 3 bases, the J end lost 10 bases, and 13 bases lay between the germline ends. The CDR3 here is CASSWAGEGAFF. CDR3 coding DNA: TGCGCCAGCAGCTGGGCCGGGGAGGGAGCTTTCTTT.